This is a list of T cell receptor beta chains from one sample in a study of blood T cell repertoires in COVID-19. The table came from immunoSEQ multiplex PCR; TCRdb's copy has only in-frame clones and leaves some out. The sample carries about 80,000 clones, roughly four fifths recorded once. The sequenced sample was peripheral blood. Receptors were obtained from a man between 65 and 85 years old with active or convalescent COVID-19. The CDR3 runs from the conserved cysteine through the conserved F or W. D genes are given only for firm matches. Only part of the rows carry a size: once, few, many, or a class if the clone is expanded.

TRBJ1-5,NA,few,TRBV28,CASSLLYQPQHF,TGTGCCAGCAGTTTATTATATCAGCCCCAGCATTTT
TRBJ1-1,NA,NA,TRBV30,CAWSGVGDTEAFF,TGTGCCTGGAGTGGAGTGGGCGACACTGAAGCTTTCTTT
TRBJ2-7,TRBD1,NA,TRBV5-4,CASSFPGDRTYEQYF,TGTGCCAGCAGCTTCCCCGGGGACAGAACCTACGAGCAGTACTTC
TRBJ2-4,NA,NA,TRBV4-1,CASSQGSERNIQYF,TGCGCCAGCAGCCAAGGGAGTGAGAGAAACATTCAGTACTTC
TRBJ2-1,NA,NA,TRBV6-5,CASSSRTEGQFF,TGTGCCAGCAGTTCCCGGACAGAGGGGCAGTTCTTC
TRBJ2-3,NA,once,TRBV30,CAWTLLSTQYF,TGTGCCTGGACCTTATTGAGTACGCAGTATTTT
TRBJ2-7,NA,NA,TRBV2,CASSFTGFAPGEQYF,TGTGCCAGCAGTTTTACCGGTTTCGCACCCGGGGAGCAGTACTTC
TRBJ1-5,TRBD1,NA,TRBV2,CASRSGTGSNQPQHF,TGTGCCAGCAGATCCGGGACAGGCTCCAATCAGCCCCAGCATTTT
TRBJ2-5,NA,NA,TRBV18,CASQATVEETQYF,TGTGCCAGCCAAGCGACAGTTGAAGAGACCCAGTACTTC
TRBJ2-7,NA,NA,TRBV28,CASSLSARDSEYF,TGTGCCAGCAGTTTATCAGCCCGGGATTCGGAGTACTTC
TRBJ1-6,TRBD1,few,TRBV2,CASRTGSSYNSPLHF,TGTGCCAGCAGGACAGGGAGCTCCTATAATTCACCCCTCCACTTT
TRBJ1-1,TRBD1,NA,TRBV28,CASSFSGGTEAFF,TGTGCCAGCAGTTTCTCAGGGGGCACTGAAGCTTTCTTT
TRBJ2-5,NA,NA,TRBV27,CASSLNRVSQTQYF,TGTGCCAGCAGTTTAAATCGGGTGAGCCAGACCCAGTACTTC
TRBJ2-5,TRBD2,NA,TRBV6-4,CASSTLLAGGRETQYF,TGTGCCAGCAGTACCCTCCTAGCGGGGGGGCGAGAGACCCAGTACTTC
TRBJ1-1,TRBD1,NA,TRBV30,CAWSDGRGAIMNTEAFF,TGTGCCTGGAGTGACGGCAGGGGGGCTATTATGAACACTGAAGCTTTCTTT
TRBJ2-7,NA,NA,TRBV11-3,CASTSVGYEQYF,TGTGCCAGCACCTCAGTTGGCTACGAGCAGTACTTC
TRBJ1-6,NA,NA,TRBV5-1,CASSLDRANSPLHF,TGCGCCAGCAGCTTGGACAGGGCTAATTCACCCCTCCACTTT